This T cell receptor (beta chain) was documented in a study of T cell repertoires in cytomegalovirus infection. Study-level points and caveats: The cumulative frequency of public TCR beta families distinguished individuals who carried CMV together with the relevant HLA. HLA-C-restricted CMV clonotypes gave the most frequent clonotype in two of eight donors.

TCRdb analysed the reads with MiXCR anew, one entry per CDR3 protein. In the table there are around 200,000 distinct CDR3 sequences, roughly 15% of which are singletons. A word on this clonotype: Antigen: not known.

The origin of this receptor is a human donor in good health (CMV status not recorded). Some clones in this sample may be carry-over from other donors' samples. The sample taken for sequencing was CD8+ T cells from PBMCs.

This chain's CDR3 is CASSSFGQGAGNEQFF. The CDR3 DNA reads as TGTGCCAGCAGCTCGTTCGGACAGGGGGCAGGCAATGAGCAGTTCTTC. The rearrangement uses TRBV7-2 and TRBJ2-1; 11 bases fit TRBD1. Losses at the gene ends were 4 bases for V and 6 bases for J; bases not matched to a gene: 8. Per the germline V gene, CDR1 is SGHTA and CDR2 is FQGNSA. This CDR3 is built from 16 residues.